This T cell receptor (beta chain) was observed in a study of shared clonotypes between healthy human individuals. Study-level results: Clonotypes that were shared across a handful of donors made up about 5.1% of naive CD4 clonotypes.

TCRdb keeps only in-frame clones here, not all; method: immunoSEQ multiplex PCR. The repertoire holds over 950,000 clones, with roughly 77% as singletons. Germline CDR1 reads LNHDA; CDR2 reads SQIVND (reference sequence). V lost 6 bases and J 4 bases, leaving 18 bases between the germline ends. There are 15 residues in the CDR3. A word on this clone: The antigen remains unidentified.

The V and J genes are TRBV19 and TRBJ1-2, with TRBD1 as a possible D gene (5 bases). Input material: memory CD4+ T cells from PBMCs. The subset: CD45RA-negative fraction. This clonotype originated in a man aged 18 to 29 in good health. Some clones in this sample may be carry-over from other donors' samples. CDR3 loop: CASSLNGGASYGYTF. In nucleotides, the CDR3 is TGTGCCAGTAGCCTAAACGGTGGGGCCTCCTATGGCTACACCTTC.